Shown below are 21 T cell receptor beta chains from a single sample sequenced in a study of vaccination and CD4 T cells after COVID-19. With the Oncomine TCR Beta short-read assay, DNA from cultured CD4+ T cells was sequenced. TCRdb reanalysed the PCR reads using MiXCR and keeps one entry per CDR3 protein. The sample holds approximately 20,000 distinct CDR3 sequences, about 43% seen once. The antigens of these receptors remain unknown. Time point meaning: late sampling 161 to 241 days after vaccination in a few convalescent patients. Treatment noted: approximately 9-day PBMC culture with coronavirus spike peptide pools or control peptides (ViraFEST assay). The sample consisted of CD4+ T cells from blood, cultured in vitro, taken about 7 months after SARS-CoV-2 vaccination. All receptors derive from a human donor who had recovered from COVID-19.

The V and J genes are TRBV7-3 and TRBJ1-6; the D is unclear. The CDR3 has 14 residues. Germline V lookup: CDR1 SGHTA, CDR2 FQGTGA. V gave up 8 bases and J gave up 5 bases, with 13 bases separating them. The CDR3 coding sequence is TGTGCCAGCTCATCTTCGGGGAATAATTCACCCCTCCACTTT. This codes for CASSSSGNNSPLHF.

This clonotype occurred a few times. This chain uses TRBV20-1 with TRBJ2-1; possible D gene TRBD1, 7 bases. CDR3 size: 14 residues. Germline-derived CDR1 and CDR2 are DFQATT and SNEGSKA (reference sequence). As DNA, the CDR3 is TGCAGCCGGAGCCGGGACAGAGGAGGGCATGAGCAGTTCTTC. Its translation: CSRSRDRGGHEQFF.

The chain uses TRBV7-9 and TRBJ2-5; 8 nucleotides line up with TRBD2. This CDR3 comprises 17 residues. Germline loops: CDR1 SEHNR, CDR2 FQNEAQ (reference sequence). V trimming: 0 bases; J trimming: 5 bases; junction bases outside the gene matches: 11. The CDR3 nucleotides are TGTGCCAGCAGCTTAGCGTTCGGACTAGCAGAGAGCGAGACCCAGTACTTC. Translated, it gives CASSLAFGLAESETQYF.

The chain couples TRBV18 to TRBJ2-5; 11 bases line up with TRBD2. Germline CDR1 is KGHSH and CDR2 is LQKENI. The CDR3 contains 16 residues. V was pared by 4 bases and J by 2 bases, with 6 bases of the junction left unmatched. CDR3 residues: CASSLPSGGLQETQYF. The CDR3 region has the DNA TGTGCCAGCTCACTACCTAGCGGGGGGTTACAAGAGACCCAGTACTTC.

The chain recombines TRBV20-1 with TRBJ1-1, with 7 bases aligning to TRBD1. The CDR3 totals 13 residues. Germline V lookup: CDR1 DFQATT, CDR2 SNEGSKA (reference sequence). V dropped 6 bases and J dropped 10; count of bases not matched to a gene: 14. In DNA form, the CDR3 reads TGCAGTGCAAGAAGTGGGACAGCCAGTAGAGCTTTCTTT. This translates into CSARSGTASRAFF.

This rearrangement joins TRBV6-5 to TRBJ2-5; TRBD2 aligns across 14 bases. V lost 2 bases to trimming and J lost 3 bases; unmatched junction nucleotides: 5. Per germline, CDR1 MNHEY and CDR2 SVGAGI. This CDR3 spans 17 amino acids. The CDR3 coding sequence is TGTGCCAGCAGTTACCCAAAGACTAGCGGGGGGGAAGAGACCCAGTACTTC. This codes for CASSYPKTSGGEETQYF.

This clonotype was recorded a few times. The chain combines TRBV10-3 with TRBJ1-1, with D perhaps matching TRBD1 (6 bases). This CDR3 region has 15 residues. Trimming took 3 bases from V and 3 from J, leaving 14 bases between them. The germline gives CDR1 ENHRY, CDR2 SYGVKD. The CDR3, as DNA: TGTGCCATCAGTGACGGGGGGCGCCGGGACACTGAAGCTTTCTTT. It codes for CAISDGGRRDTEAFF.

The chain uses TRBV20-1 and TRBJ2-7; the D gene is possibly TRBD2 (6 bases). The CDR3 extends over 14 amino acids. V was trimmed by 0 bases and J by 7 bases, leaving 16 bases between them. CDR1 is DFQATT and CDR2 is SNEGSKA in the germline V gene (reference sequence). CDR3 loop: CSARESDGSGEQYF. In nucleotides, the CDR3 is TGCAGTGCTAGAGAATCGGACGGAAGCGGGGAGCAGTACTTC.

The chain employs TRBV7-2 and TRBJ2-1; D is unclear. Trimming took off 3 bases at V and 5 bases at J, with 8 bases between the two ends. The CDR3 covers 13 residues. The germline V gene has CDR1 SGHTA and CDR2 FQGNSA. The CDR3 loop reads CASSFSRNNEQFF. The DNA of the CDR3 is TGTGCCAGCAGCTTTTCCAGAAACAATGAGCAGTTCTTC.

The J gene is TRBJ2-1, the V gene TRBV20-1, with unresolved D. Germline V lookup: CDR1 DFQATT, CDR2 SNEGSKA (reference sequence). With 4 bases removed from V and 8 bases from J, the gap between germline ends came to 9 bases. CDR3 length equals 11 residues. CDR3 protein: CSAMRSDEQFF. CDR3 coding DNA: TGCAGTGCTATGCGAAGCGATGAGCAGTTCTTC.

This clonotype occurred a few times. The chain uses TRBV19 and TRBJ1-2; 9 bases align to TRBD1. In germline, CDR1 is LNHDA, CDR2 SQIVND (reference sequence). This CDR3 contains 14 residues. V shed 2 bases, J shed 7 bases, and the junction held 5 bases outside the gene matches. Written as DNA, the CDR3 is TGTGCCAGTAGTATAACAGGGGGCGCAGGTGGCTACACCTTC. It encodes CASSITGGAGGYTF.

V gene TRBV7-8 combines with J gene TRBJ2-7, with unresolved D. Trimming took off 2 bases at V and 0 bases at J, with 8 bases between the two ends. Per germline, CDR1 SGHVS and CDR2 FQNEAQ. The length of the CDR3 is 14 residues. In DNA form, the CDR3 reads TGTGCCAGCAGCTTACTGGGGAACTCCTACGAGCAGTACTTC. Protein: CASSLLGNSYEQYF.

This clonotype was observed a few times. This chain links TRBV7-2 with TRBJ1-5; D may be TRBD1 (5 bases). CDR3 length: 13 amino acids. The germline V gene encodes CDR1 SGHTA and CDR2 FQGNSA. Trimming pared 5 bases from V and 4 bases from J, leaving 9 bases between. The CDR3 sequence: CASSQRGNQPQHF. The CDR3 bases are TGTGCCAGCAGCCAGAGGGGTAATCAGCCCCAGCATTTT.

The V gene is TRBV7-9, the J gene TRBJ1-1; D perhaps matches TRBD1 (6 bases). The germline V gene has CDR1 SEHNR and CDR2 FQNEAQ (reference sequence). The length of the CDR3 is 14 residues. Trimming shortened V by 1 base and J by 10 bases, and 16 bases separated the two germline ends. Here the CDR3 reads CASSLGQGNPSAFF. DNA of the CDR3: TGTGCCAGCAGCTTAGGCCAGGGGAACCCATCAGCTTTCTTT.

This chain connects TRBV20-1 to TRBJ2-1, with 9 bases matching TRBD2. Trimming took 3 bases from V and 4 from J; bases not matched to a gene: 4. This CDR3 has 14 amino acids. Germline V gene lookup returns CDR1 DFQATT and CDR2 SNEGSKA (reference sequence). The CDR3 nucleotides read TGCAGTGCTAGTACTAGCGGGTATTACAATGAGCAGTTCTTC. Protein: CSASTSGYYNEQFF.

CDR3 coding DNA: TGTGCCAGCAGCTTAGATACTGGGGCGTACAATGAGCAGTTCTTC. Translation gives CASSLDTGAYNEQFF. The chain couples TRBV7-3 to TRBJ2-1, with D possibly matching TRBD1 (5 bases). Germline lookup yields CDR1 SGHTA and CDR2 FQGTGA. The V end was cut by 2 bases, the J end by 4 bases, with 12 bases between. The CDR3 is 15 amino acids.

The V call is TRBV7-6, the J call TRBJ2-5, with 9 bases identical to TRBD2. From germline, CDR1 is SGHVS and CDR2 FNYEAQ. This CDR3 is 15 amino acids long. The J segment lost 2 bases and the V segment lost 2 bases, leaving 3 bases of the junction unmatched. Here the CDR3 reads CASSLPSGAQETQYF. CDR3 sequence (DNA): TGTGCCAGCAGCTTACCTAGCGGGGCTCAAGAGACCCAGTACTTC.

The table lists this clonotype with a few counts. The chain carries TRBV20-1 and TRBJ2-5; 9 nucleotides align to TRBD1. The CDR3 runs to 16 residues. The V gene's germline CDR1 is DFQATT and CDR2 SNEGSKA (reference sequence). V trimming: 1 base; J trimming: 4 bases; junction bases outside the gene matches: 10. The CDR3 spells CSARGSRVTGGETQYF. CDR3 DNA sequence: TGCAGTGCTAGAGGTAGCCGGGTGACAGGGGGAGAGACCCAGTACTTC.

This clonotype was seen only once. J is TRBJ2-1 and V is TRBV7-9, with 7 bases identical to TRBD2. The CDR3 covers 15 residues. The V segment lost 3 bases and the J segment 2 bases; nucleotides outside the gene matches: 4. CDR1 is SEHNR and CDR2 is FQNEAQ in the germline V gene (reference sequence). The chain's CDR3 is CASSFGGSPYNEQFF. In DNA, the CDR3 is TGTGCCAGCAGCTTTGGCGGGAGCCCCTACAATGAGCAGTTCTTC.

This clonotype has just a few counts. The CDR3 DNA reads TGTGCCAGCCTTTCCCATATCCAAGAGACCCAGTACTTC. It is translated as CASLSHIQETQYF. The chain employs TRBV6-1 and TRBJ2-5; D is unresolved. The ends were cut back, 8 bases at V and 1 base at J, with 11 bases in the middle. CDR3 length: 13 amino acids. CDR1 is MNHNS, CDR2 SASEGT, per germline.

V usage is TRBV7-9 and J usage is TRBJ2-5; 7 bases align to TRBD2. Looked up from germline, CDR1 is SEHNR and CDR2 is FQNEAQ (reference sequence). Unmatched junction bases numbered 6, after V lost 1 base and J lost 4 bases. CDR3 size: 15 residues. CDR3 amino acids: CASSLGRTSAETQYF. CDR3 bases: TGTGCCAGCAGCTTAGGCAGGACTAGTGCAGAGACCCAGTACTTC.